The source of this T cell receptor beta chain is a study of T cell responses to AZD1222 COVID-19 vaccine. Findings and caveats of the study: When two AZD1222 doses had been given, Spike-specific TCR breadth and depth rose. There were mostly white British donors and more females than males, and clonal diversity was possibly underestimated. Only a handful of AZD1222 recipients tested seropositive at baseline. Unmutated variant regions are reportedly targeted by nearly half of spike-specific TCRs.

As for this clone: The antigen remains undetermined.

Data came from immunoSEQ multiplex PCR; TCRdb stores just in-frame clones and leaves some out. The data contain 150,000 or so clones, roughly 94% of them singletons. This CDR3 is built from 20 residues. V dropped 0 bases and J dropped 2 bases, with 23 bases sitting between them. The germline V gene has CDR1 SNHLY and CDR2 FYNNEI. The rearrangement uses TRBV2 and TRBJ1-5; maybe TRBD1 (6 bases). The TCR comes from an adult in good health. Specimen: peripheral blood, collected on day 0 of AZD1222 vaccination. The CDR3 nucleotides are TGTGCCAGCAGTGAAGCTCCTGGGGGGGGGCGCGGTGGACGCAATCAGCCCCAGCATTTT. This translates into CASSEAPGGGRGGRNQPQHF.